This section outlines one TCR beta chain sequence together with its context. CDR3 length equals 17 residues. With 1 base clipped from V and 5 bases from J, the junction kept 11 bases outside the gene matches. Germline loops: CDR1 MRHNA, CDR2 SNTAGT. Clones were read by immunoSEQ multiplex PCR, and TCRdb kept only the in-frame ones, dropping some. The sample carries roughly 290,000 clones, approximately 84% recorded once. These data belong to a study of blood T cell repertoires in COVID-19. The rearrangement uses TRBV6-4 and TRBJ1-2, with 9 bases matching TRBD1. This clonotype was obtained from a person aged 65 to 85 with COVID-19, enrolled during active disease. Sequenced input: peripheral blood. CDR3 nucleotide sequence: TGTGCCAGCAGTGACTGGGAGGGGGGACAGGGATTTTATGGCTACACCTTC. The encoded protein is CASSDWEGGQGFYGYTF.